This record covers a single T cell receptor beta chain. The antigen is not known. A read error may account for a junction end that differs from germline. These data originate in a study of tumor and adjacent non-tumor tissue in lung cancer. Overall study context: The patients, about nine men and 5 or 6 women, were about 30 to 85 with stage I to III disease. Regarding the study as a whole: Top 100 clones took a larger repertoire share in normal lung.

Three rounds of nested PCR, following a modified ARM-PCR protocol, produced the TCRbeta library. MiXCR, applied by TCRdb to the multiplex PCR reads, yields one record per CDR3 protein. The table records 200,000 or so distinct CDR3 sequences, 71% of them present only once. The template was RNA from unsorted bulk tissue. The sample was lung tumor tissue. This TCR came from a man aged 60 to 75 with non-small cell lung cancer.

The CDR3 bases are TGTGCCAGCTGTTACATCCTGGGGACATCAAACACCGGGGAGCTGTTTTTT. The encoded protein is CASCYILGTSNTGELFF. J is TRBJ2-2 and V is TRBV6-2 or TRBV6-3; possibly TRBD1 for D (6 bases). From germline, CDR1 is MNHEY and CDR2 SVGEGT. This CDR3 region has 17 residues.